This TCR beta chain was sequenced for a study of graft-versus-host responses after intestinal transplantation. Study results and limitations: Graft-donor T cell macrochimerism in patients accompanied high graft-versus-host to host-versus-graft clonal ratios in allografts.

With respect to this clone: The antigen is unknown.

The V gene lost 0 bases and the J gene lost 4 bases, with 8 bases spanning the gap. CDR1 SGHRS and CDR2 YFSETQ come from the germline V gene. This CDR3 is built from 13 residues. The data were produced by immunoSEQ multiplex PCR, yet TCRdb's version contains in-frame clones alone and is incomplete. The table records tens of thousands of clones, 80% to 95% of them present only once. The chain combines TRBV5-1 with TRBJ2-7; D is perhaps TRBD2 (5 bases). The origin of this receptor is a human donor who received an intestinal transplant. Sample: unstimulated CD4+ T cells sorted from spleen or lymph node cells, taken before intestinal transplant. The CDR3 DNA sequence: TGCGCCAGCAGCTTGGGGGTAGCGTACGAGCAGTACTTC. Amino acid sequence: CASSLGVAYEQYF.